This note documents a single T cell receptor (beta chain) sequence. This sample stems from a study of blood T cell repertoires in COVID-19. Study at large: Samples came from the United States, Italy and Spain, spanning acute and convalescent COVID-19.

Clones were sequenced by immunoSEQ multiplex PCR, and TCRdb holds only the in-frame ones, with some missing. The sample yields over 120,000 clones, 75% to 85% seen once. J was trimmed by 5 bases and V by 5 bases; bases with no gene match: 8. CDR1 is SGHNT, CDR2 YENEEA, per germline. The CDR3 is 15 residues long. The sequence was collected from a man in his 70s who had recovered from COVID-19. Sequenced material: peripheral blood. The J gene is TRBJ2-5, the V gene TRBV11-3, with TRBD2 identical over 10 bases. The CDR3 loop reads CASSHGTSEAETQYF. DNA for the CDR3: TGTGCCAGCAGCCATGGGACTAGCGAGGCCGAGACCCAGTACTTC.